This T cell receptor beta chain was retrieved from a study of T cell responses to AZD1222 COVID-19 vaccine. Comment on this clone: Its target is not known.

TCRdb keeps only in-frame clones here, not all; method: immunoSEQ multiplex PCR. The repertoire holds 120,000 to 150,000 clones, with over 75% as singletons. General study results and limits: Donors were chiefly white British, with a greater number of females, and clonal diversity was perhaps underestimated. Repertoire sampling occurred only after the peak T cell response.

V lost 7 bases, J lost 4 bases, and 10 bases lay in between. CDR3 length: 12 residues. This chain connects TRBV12-3 or TRBV12-4 to TRBJ1-2; no definite D call. The receptor's source is an adult who received the MenACWY meningococcal vaccine as a control. Sequencing was performed on peripheral blood, taken 28 days after the second dose of the MenACWY control vaccine. CDR3 in amino acids: CASTFGLYGYTF. The CDR3 bases are TGTGCCAGCACGTTCGGGCTCTATGGCTACACCTTC.